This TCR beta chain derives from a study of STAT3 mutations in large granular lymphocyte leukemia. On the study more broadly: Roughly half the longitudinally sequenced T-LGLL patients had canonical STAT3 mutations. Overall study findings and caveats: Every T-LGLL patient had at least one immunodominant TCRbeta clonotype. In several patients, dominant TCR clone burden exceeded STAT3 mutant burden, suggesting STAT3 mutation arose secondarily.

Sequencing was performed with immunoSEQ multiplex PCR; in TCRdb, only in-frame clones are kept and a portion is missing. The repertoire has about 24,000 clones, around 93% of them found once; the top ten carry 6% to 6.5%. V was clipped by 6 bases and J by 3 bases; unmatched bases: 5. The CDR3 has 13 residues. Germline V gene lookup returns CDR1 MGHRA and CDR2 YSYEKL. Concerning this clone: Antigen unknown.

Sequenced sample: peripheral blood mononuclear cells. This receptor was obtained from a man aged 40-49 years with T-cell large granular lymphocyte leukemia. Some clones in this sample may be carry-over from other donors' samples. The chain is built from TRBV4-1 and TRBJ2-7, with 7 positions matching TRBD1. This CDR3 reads CASSFGQDYEQYF. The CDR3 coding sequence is TGCGCCAGCAGTTTCGGACAGGACTACGAGCAGTACTTC.